This T cell receptor (beta chain) emerged from a study of blood T cell repertoires in COVID-19. Study details: Some COVID-19 samples were acute and others convalescent; all came from the United States, Italy and Spain.

Participant age was roughly 18 to 89 years, and participants resided in roughly 25 US areas. Authors' analysis steps: Nucleated cell counts were estimated from reference gene primer amplification. Produced via immunoSEQ multiplex PCR; TCRdb's table is partial and in-frame only. That table is the source of V, J and clone size, and D and trimming were worked out from the DNA. The sample records 200,000 to 250,000 clones, about 91% being singletons. The germline gives CDR1 SGHTA, CDR2 FQGNSA. Trimming pared 1 base from V and 5 bases from J, leaving 9 bases between. The CDR3 extends over 15 amino acids. The chain carries TRBV7-2 and TRBJ1-6; D call uncertain. This receptor was identified in a woman between 50 and 59 years old with acute COVID-19. The sample consisted of PBMCs or T cells enriched from blood (not recorded which). The CDR3 DNA reads TGTGCCAGCAGCTTAGATGTCCCTAATAATTCACCCCTCCACTTT. This gives the protein CASSLDVPNNSPLHF. Using reference TRBV7-2 and TRBJ1-6 for the parts outside the CDR3, the full variable domain is GAGVSQSPSNKVTEKGKDVELRCDPISGHTALYWYRQSLGQGLEFLIYFQGNSAPDKSGLPSDRFSAERTGGSVSTLTIQRTQQEDSAVYLCASSLDVPNNSPLHFGNGTRLTVT.